This T cell receptor beta chain appears in the sequencing data of a study of beta chain features in type 1 diabetes. Study-wide points: A potential PCR bias toward shorter templates would be equal in patient and control samples. TCRB repertoires of naive, central memory and Treg cells appeared more similar among patients than among healthy donors. There was a possibility that cDNA sequencing over-represented cells with high TCR expression. Moderate but significant shortening of TCRB CDR3s was recorded in all four CD4+ subsets from Type 1 diabetes patients.

The germline V gene encodes CDR1 GTSNPN and CDR2 SVGIG (reference sequence). The CDR3 runs to 11 residues. V was pared by 0 bases and J by 14 bases, with 12 bases between. Isolated RNA was reverse transcribed in full, so expressed TCRB transcripts were sequenced. Assay: immunoSEQ multiplex PCR; the TCRdb copy retains only in-frame clones and omits some. Altogether tens of thousands of clones are present, 40% to 65% being singletons, with the ten largest covering 2.6%. Comments on this clone: Its antigen is currently unknown.

CD45RO/CCR7/CD25/CD127/CD95/CD27 sorting isolated CD4+ naive, central memory, regulatory and stem cell-like memory cells. The sample consisted of Tregs from blood. This receptor was taken from a middle-aged woman with type 1 diabetes. This chain links TRBV30 with TRBJ2-3; possible D gene TRBD2, 6 bases. The CDR3 protein is CAWSVGGRPYF. In DNA, the CDR3 is TGTGCCTGGAGTGTGGGAGGTAGACCGTATTTT.